This passage covers 32 T cell receptor beta chains from one sample sequenced in a study of human thymus T cells. The assay was immunoSEQ multiplex PCR, and TCRdb's table has in-frame clones only and misses some. This sample has under 150,000 clones; about 93% occur once, and the top ten carry 0.02% to 0.03%. Obtained as resections during corrective heart surgery, the thymus tissue was then studied. The sequencing input was thymus tissue. These receptors were obtained from a boy under three years old with a congenital heart defect but otherwise immunologically healthy.

The chain joins TRBV5-1 to TRBJ1-6, with a tentative D call TRBD1 (6 bases). The ends were cut back, 1 base at V and 7 bases at J, with 18 bases in the middle. The CDR3 loop spans 17 amino acids. CDR1 SGHRS and CDR2 YFSETQ come from the germline V gene. The CDR3 nucleotides are TGCGCCAGCAGCTTGAATATTCCGCAGGGGAAGAATTCACCCCTCCACTTT. Its translation is CASSLNIPQGKNSPLHF.

The chain recombines TRBV2 with TRBJ1-2; possible D gene TRBD1, 5 bases. From germline, CDR1 is SNHLY and CDR2 FYNNEI. This CDR3 has 13 residues. Between the trimmed V and J ends, which lost 8 bases and 6 bases, there was a span of 16 bases. CDR3 amino acids: CASWGVSGNGYTF. The CDR3 DNA reads as TGTGCCAGCTGGGGGGTATCGGGAAATGGCTACACCTTC.

V gene TRBV21-1 combines with J gene TRBJ2-2; TRBD2, as called in the table, went unchecked against the DNA. TRBV21-1 is designated a pseudogene. CDR3 length equals 18 residues. CDR3 sequence reads: CASSKLPSGAMNTGELFF. The CDR3 DNA reads as TGTGCCAGCAGCAAACTGCCTAGCGGGGCTATGAACACCGGGGAGCTGTTTTTT.

The chain combines TRBV27 with TRBJ1-1; TRBD1 might be the D (6 bases). The V gene's germline CDR1 is MNHEY and CDR2 SMNVEV (reference sequence). The CDR3 sequence is 15 residues long. Trimming took off 8 bases at V and 4 bases at J, with 20 bases between the two ends. The CDR3 reads CASVGYREVVTEAFF. For the CDR3, the DNA is TGTGCCAGCGTCGGGTACAGGGAGGTTGTCACTGAAGCTTTCTTT.

This clone came up once. V gene TRBV7-6 combines with J gene TRBJ2-7, with D perhaps matching TRBD2 (6 bases). Trimming took 1 base from V and 7 from J, leaving 8 bases between them. This CDR3 contains 12 residues. Germline V gene data show CDR1 as SGHVS and CDR2 as FNYEAQ. The CDR3 DNA sequence: TGTGCCAGCAGCTTAGGGGGGAGGGAGCAGTACTTC. Protein: CASSLGGREQYF.

The V and J genes are TRBV4-3 and TRBJ2-7, with 8 nucleotides matching TRBD2. Germline CDR1 LGHNA, CDR2 YSLEER. Trimming at V came to 1 base and at J to 3 bases, leaving 5 bases not matched to a gene. CDR3 length equals 15 residues. This chain's CDR3 is CASSQGSGASYEQYF. CDR3 sequence (DNA): TGCGCCAGCAGCCAAGGTAGCGGGGCTAGCTACGAGCAGTACTTC.

The DNA for the CDR3 is TGTGCCAGCAGCCACCAGACTGGTTCCTACGAGCAGTACTTC. It specifies CASSHQTGSYEQYF. The rearrangement uses TRBV6-6 and TRBJ2-7, with D unresolved. This CDR3 has 14 amino acids. The V and J ends lost 6 bases and 1 base respectively, with 13 bases between them. Germline CDR1 reads MNHNY; CDR2 reads SVGAGI (reference sequence).

The genes are TRBV29-1 and TRBJ1-2, with a tentative D call TRBD1 (5 bases). In germline, CDR1 is SQVTM, CDR2 ANQGSEA. The V end was cut by 6 bases, the J end by 0 bases, with 11 bases between. The CDR3 loop spans 13 amino acids. CDR3 coding DNA: TGCAGCGTCCTGGGACCGCCTAACTATGGCTACACCTTC. Its protein is CSVLGPPNYGYTF. Based on the CDR3 plus reference TRBV29-1 and TRBJ1-2, the full variable domain is SAVISQKPSRDICQRGTSLTIQCQVDSQVTMMFWYRQQPGQSLTLIATANQGSEATYESGFVIDKFPISRPNLTFSTLTVSNMSPEDSSIYLCSVLGPPNYGYTFGSGTRLTVV.

J is TRBJ1-5 and V is TRBV7-9; 9 bases align to TRBD1. The ends lost 8 bases at V and 0 bases at J; junction bases unmatched: 11. CDR3 size: 17 residues. Germline values: CDR1 SEHNR, CDR2 FQNEAQ (reference sequence). CDR3 in amino acids: CASPSGTGTYSNQPQHF. In nucleotides, the CDR3 is TGTGCCAGCCCCTCGGGGACAGGGACTTATAGCAATCAGCCCCAGCATTTT.

V gene TRBV7-2 combines with J gene TRBJ1-2; maybe TRBD1 (5 bases). The CDR3 sequence is 11 residues long. CDR1 and CDR2 from the germline V gene are SGHTA and FQGNSA. Deletions cut 8 bases from V and 4 bases from J, with 8 bases between. The CDR3 sequence: CASGGTYGYTF. DNA of the CDR3: TGTGCCAGCGGAGGGACCTATGGCTACACCTTC.

The V and J genes are TRBV5-5 and TRBJ1-1, with D hard to call. This CDR3 contains 16 residues. The V gene's germline CDR1 is SGHKS and CDR2 YYEKEE (reference sequence). Trimming shortened V by 0 bases and J by 1 base, and 13 bases separated the two germline ends. CDR3 coding DNA: TGTGCCAGCAGCTTGGTCAGGAAAGGGTGGAACACTGAAGCTTTCTTT. Protein product: CASSLVRKGWNTEAFF.

The chain has TRBV4-1 and TRBJ1-4, with D hard to call. Trimming removed 0 bases at V and 8 bases at J, with 7 bases between. The CDR3 consists of 13 residues. The germline gives CDR1 MGHRA, CDR2 YSYEKL. CDR3 residues: CASSQEGYEKLFF. CDR3 in DNA: TGCGCCAGCAGCCAAGAAGGGTACGAAAAACTGTTTTTT.

This chain uses TRBV20-1 with TRBJ2-7; maybe TRBD2 (6 bases). The germline gives CDR1 DFQATT, CDR2 SNEGSKA (reference sequence). Trimming removed 0 bases from V and 11 bases from J, with 11 bases in between. This CDR3 contains 11 residues. The DNA for the CDR3 is TGCAGTGCTAGAGACCGGGGGAAGAAGTACTTC. It is translated as CSARDRGKKYF.

The chain joins TRBV6-1 to TRBJ1-1; D not resolved. This CDR3 spans 13 amino acids. Per germline, CDR1 MNHNS and CDR2 SASEGT. Trimming removed 0 bases at V and 3 bases at J, with 5 bases between. The chain's CDR3 is CASSEAEDTEAFF. As DNA, the CDR3 is TGTGCCAGCAGTGAAGCGGAGGACACTGAAGCTTTCTTT.

This chain uses TRBV6-6 with TRBJ1-2, with D unclear. Trimming pared 2 bases from V and 4 bases from J, leaving 8 bases between. The CDR3 totals 13 residues. From germline, CDR1 is MNHNY and CDR2 SVGAGI (reference sequence). The CDR3 is CASSYKAVYGYTF. DNA for the CDR3: TGTGCCAGCAGTTACAAGGCAGTCTATGGCTACACCTTC.

CDR3 sequence reads: CAWVQGGANTGELFF. The CDR3 nucleotides read TGTGCCTGGGTGCAGGGTGGCGCGAACACCGGGGAGCTGTTTTTT. The chain links TRBV30 to TRBJ2-2; possibly TRBD1 for D (5 bases). V was clipped by 5 bases and J by 0 bases, with 13 bases between them. The CDR3 spans 15 residues. The germline V gene has CDR1 GTSNPN and CDR2 SVGIG (reference sequence). Drawing the rest from reference TRBV30 and TRBJ2-2, the complete variable domain is SQTIHQWPATLVQPVGSPLSLECTVEGTSNPNLYWYRQAAGRGLQLLFYSVGIGQISSEVPQNLSASRPQDRQFILSSKKLLLSDSGFYLCAWVQGGANTGELFFGEGSRLTVL.

This chain connects TRBV28 to TRBJ1-2, with TRBD1 identical over 9 bases. In germline, CDR1 is MDHEN, CDR2 SYDVKM. The CDR3 extends over 17 amino acids. V lost 6 bases and J lost 0; bases outside the gene matches: 11. The CDR3 sequence: CASSFISGTGPNYGYTF. Written as DNA, the CDR3 is TGTGCCAGCAGCTTTATCTCCGGGACAGGGCCTAACTATGGCTACACCTTC.

The rearrangement links TRBV7-2 to TRBJ2-2, with 7 bases matching TRBD2. The V gene end was trimmed by 5 bases and the J gene end by 6 bases; junction bases not matched to a gene: 9. There are 15 residues in the CDR3. Per germline, CDR1 SGHTA and CDR2 FQGNSA. CDR3: CASSPNYSGAGELFF. CDR3 DNA: TGTGCCAGCAGCCCAAACTACAGCGGGGCCGGGGAGCTGTTTTTT.

The rearrangement uses TRBV20-1 and TRBJ2-7, with no clear D. V lost 3 bases and J 3 bases, leaving 6 bases between the germline ends. CDR3 length: 11 amino acids. Germline lookup yields CDR1 DFQATT and CDR2 SNEGSKA (reference sequence). The CDR3 nucleotides are TGCAGTGCTAGGGTGGGCTACGAGCAGTACTTC. Its protein is CSARVGYEQYF.

This clone was observed a single time. J is TRBJ2-2 and V is TRBV5-1; D is uncertain. The germline V gene has CDR1 SGHRS and CDR2 YFSETQ. This CDR3 spans 17 amino acids. V lost 5 bases, J lost 0 bases, and 17 bases lay in between. CDR3 region: CASRGSRPHPNTGELFF. CDR3 sequence (DNA): TGCGCCAGCAGAGGTTCAAGGCCTCATCCGAACACCGGGGAGCTGTTTTTT.

V usage is TRBV6-5 and J usage is TRBJ1-4; D call uncertain. Germline values: CDR1 MNHEY, CDR2 SVGAGI. V was pared by 2 bases and J by 3 bases, with 4 bases between. This CDR3 spans 13 amino acids. The CDR3 spells CASSYRANEKLFF. The CDR3 DNA reads as TGTGCCAGCAGTTACAGGGCTAATGAAAAACTGTTTTTT.

The chain combines TRBV7-2 with TRBJ2-7; TRBD1 aligns across 7 bases. There are 16 residues in the CDR3. Germline CDR1 reads SGHTA; CDR2 reads FQGNSA. V was pared by 1 base and J by 2 bases, with 8 bases of the junction left unmatched. The CDR3 nucleotides read TGTGCCAGCAGCTTAGTAATGACAGGGCGAGCCTACGAGCAGTACTTC. Its protein is CASSLVMTGRAYEQYF.

This chain uses TRBV7-2 with TRBJ2-5, with 9 bases aligning to TRBD1. The CDR3 has 15 residues. Unmatched junction bases numbered 2, after V lost 1 base and J lost 2 bases. The germline V gene encodes CDR1 SGHTA and CDR2 FQGNSA. As DNA, the CDR3 is TGTGCCAGCAGCTTAGGCGGGACAGGGCAAGAGACCCAGTACTTC. Encoded protein: CASSLGGTGQETQYF.

The chain is built from TRBV7-4 and TRBJ1-2; D possibly corresponds to TRBD1 (6 bases). Trimming took 2 bases from V and 8 from J, leaving 9 bases between them. There are 12 residues in the CDR3. The germline gives CDR1 SGHVT, CDR2 SQSDAQ. This CDR3 reads CASSLIGGGYTF. Written as DNA, the CDR3 is TGTGCCAGCAGCTTAATCGGGGGCGGCTACACCTTC.

J is TRBJ2-7 and V is TRBV28; a possible D gene is TRBD1 (6 bases). V lost 7 bases and J 6 bases, leaving 19 bases between the germline ends. Looked up from germline, CDR1 is MDHEN and CDR2 is SYDVKM. The CDR3 contains 14 residues. CDR3 bases: TGTGCCAGCAAATGGGGTACAGGGTTGGGCGAGCAGTACTTC. It specifies CASKWGTGLGEQYF.

The chain employs TRBV10-3 and TRBJ1-2; maybe TRBD1 (6 bases). This CDR3 contains 14 residues. The ends were cut back, 5 bases at V and 4 bases at J, with 14 bases in the middle. The V gene's germline CDR1 is ENHRY and CDR2 SYGVKD. The CDR3 nucleotides are TGTGCCATCAGTCGACCCGGACAGACCTATGGCTACACCTTC. Its translation is CAISRPGQTYGYTF.

This chain joins TRBV25-1 and TRBJ1-1; D is undetermined. V lost 2 bases and J 1 base, leaving 20 bases between the germline ends. Germline CDR1 reads MGHDK; CDR2 reads SYGVNS. The CDR3 totals 18 residues. This chain's CDR3 is CASSEDGPLFLRNTEAFF. CDR3 nucleotide sequence: TGTGCCAGCAGTGAAGACGGTCCCCTATTTCTCCGGAACACTGAAGCTTTCTTT.

The chain couples TRBV19 to TRBJ2-2, with D possibly being TRBD1 or TRBD2 (5 bases each). The CDR3 extends over 16 amino acids. Looked up from germline, CDR1 is LNHDA and CDR2 is SQIVND (reference sequence). V lost 0 bases to trimming and J lost 4 bases, with 12 bases between them. This CDR3 reads CASSIDGGGPTGELFF. CDR3 coding DNA: TGTGCCAGTAGTATAGATGGTGGGGGACCCACCGGGGAGCTGTTTTTT. Full variable domain (outside the CDR3, taken from reference TRBV19 and TRBJ2-2): DGGITQSPKYLFRKEGQNVTLSCEQNLNHDAMYWYRQDPGQGLRLIYYSQIVNDFQKGDIAEGYSVSREKKESFPLTVTSAQKNPTAFYLCASSIDGGGPTGELFFGEGSRLTVL.

The chain couples TRBV27 to TRBJ2-1, with 10 bases fitting TRBD1. CDR1 and CDR2 from the germline V gene are MNHEY and SMNVEV (reference sequence). CDR3 size: 18 residues. The J segment lost 5 bases and the V segment lost 1 base, leaving 11 bases of the junction unmatched. CDR3 loop: CASSLLGTGQGTNNEQFF. As DNA, the CDR3 is TGTGCCAGCAGTTTATTGGGGACGGGACAGGGGACCAACAATGAGCAGTTCTTC.

The chain carries TRBV4-3 and TRBJ2-1; 8 nucleotides align to TRBD2. The CDR3 spans 16 residues. Unmatched junction bases numbered 6, after V lost 0 bases and J lost 5 bases. Per germline, CDR1 LGHNA and CDR2 YSLEER. The CDR3 region is CASSQDQSGGHNEQFF. For the CDR3, the DNA is TGCGCCAGCAGCCAAGATCAGAGCGGGGGTCACAATGAGCAGTTCTTC.

V gene TRBV29-1 combines with J gene TRBJ1-2; D gene uncertain. Germline lookup yields CDR1 SQVTM and CDR2 ANQGSEA. V lost 5 bases and J 8 bases, leaving 12 bases between the germline ends. The length of the CDR3 is 11 residues. CDR3 amino acids: CSVHLGEGYTF. Here the CDR3 DNA reads TGCAGCGTTCACCTCGGGGAGGGCTACACCTTC.

This clone was picked up a small number of times. The J gene is TRBJ1-1, the V gene TRBV30; tentative D call: TRBD1 (6 bases). V lost 2 bases to trimming and J lost 1 base, with 11 bases between them. The germline V gene encodes CDR1 GTSNPN and CDR2 SVGIG (reference sequence). The CDR3 covers 14 residues. The DNA for the CDR3 is TGTGCCTGGAGTTTGGACAGACCGAACACTGAAGCTTTCTTT. This gives the protein CAWSLDRPNTEAFF.